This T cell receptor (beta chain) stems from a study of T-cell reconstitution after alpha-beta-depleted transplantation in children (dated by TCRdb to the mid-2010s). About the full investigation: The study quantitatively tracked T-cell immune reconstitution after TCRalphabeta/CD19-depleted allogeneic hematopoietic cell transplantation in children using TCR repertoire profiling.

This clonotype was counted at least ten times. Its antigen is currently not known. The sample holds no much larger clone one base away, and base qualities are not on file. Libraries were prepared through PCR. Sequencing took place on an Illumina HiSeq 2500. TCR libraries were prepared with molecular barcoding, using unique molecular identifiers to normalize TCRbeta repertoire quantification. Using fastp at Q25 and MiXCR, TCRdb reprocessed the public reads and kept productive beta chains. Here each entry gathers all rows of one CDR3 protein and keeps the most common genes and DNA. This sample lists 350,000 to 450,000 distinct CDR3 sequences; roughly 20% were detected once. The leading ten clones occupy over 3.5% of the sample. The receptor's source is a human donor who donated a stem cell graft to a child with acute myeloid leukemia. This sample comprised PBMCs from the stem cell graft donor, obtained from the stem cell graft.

The CDR3: CSARDGREVGETQYF. The DNA sequence follows: TGCAGTGCTAGAGATGGGCGGGAGGTCGGGGAGACCCAGTACTTC. The rearranged chain carries TRBV20-1 and TRBJ2-5, and TRBD2 matches 8 of the central bases. Sequences DFQATT (CDR1) and SNEGSKA (CDR2) are obtained from the germline V gene (reference sequence). The CDR3 has 15 amino acids, counting the end cysteine and phenylalanine. Here the CDR3 DNA is all that survives: 45 bases in frame from base 1. Germline trimming: 0 bases from V, 5 bases from J; junction bases outside gene matches: 8.